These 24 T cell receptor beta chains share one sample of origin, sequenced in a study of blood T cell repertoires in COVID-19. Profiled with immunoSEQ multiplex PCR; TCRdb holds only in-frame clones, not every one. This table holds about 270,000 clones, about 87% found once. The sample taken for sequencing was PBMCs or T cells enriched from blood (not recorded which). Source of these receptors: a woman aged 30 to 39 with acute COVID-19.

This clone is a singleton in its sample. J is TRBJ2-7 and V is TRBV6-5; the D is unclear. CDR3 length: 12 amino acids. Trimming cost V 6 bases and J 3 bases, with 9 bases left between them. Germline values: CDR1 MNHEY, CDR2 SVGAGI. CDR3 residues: CASSLLYYEQYF. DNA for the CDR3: TGTGCCAGCAGCCTTCTCTACTACGAGCAGTACTTC.

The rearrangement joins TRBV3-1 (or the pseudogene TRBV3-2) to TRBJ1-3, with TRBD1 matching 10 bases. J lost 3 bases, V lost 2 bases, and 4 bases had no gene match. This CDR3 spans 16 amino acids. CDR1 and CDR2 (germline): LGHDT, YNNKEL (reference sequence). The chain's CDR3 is CASSQSGTGVGNTIYF. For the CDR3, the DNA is TGTGCCAGCAGCCAATCCGGGACAGGGGTTGGAAACACCATATATTTT.

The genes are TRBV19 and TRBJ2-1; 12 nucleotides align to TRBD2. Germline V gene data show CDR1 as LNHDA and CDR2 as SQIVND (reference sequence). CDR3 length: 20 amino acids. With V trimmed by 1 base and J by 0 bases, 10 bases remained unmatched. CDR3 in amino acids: CASSIGLAGVTRDSYNEQFF. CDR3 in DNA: TGTGCCAGTAGTATAGGACTAGCGGGAGTAACCCGGGACTCCTACAATGAGCAGTTCTTC.

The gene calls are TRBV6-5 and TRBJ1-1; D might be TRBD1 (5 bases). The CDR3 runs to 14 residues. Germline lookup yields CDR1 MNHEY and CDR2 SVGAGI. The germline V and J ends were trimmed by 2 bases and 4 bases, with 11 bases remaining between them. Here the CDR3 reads CASSYLGGGTEAFF. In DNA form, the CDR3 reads TGTGCCAGCAGTTACCTTGGGGGAGGCACTGAAGCTTTCTTT.

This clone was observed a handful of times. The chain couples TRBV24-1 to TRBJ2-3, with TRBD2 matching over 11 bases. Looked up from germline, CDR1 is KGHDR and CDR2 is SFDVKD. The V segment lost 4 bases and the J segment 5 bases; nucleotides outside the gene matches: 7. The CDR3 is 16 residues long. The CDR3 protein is CATSDQLAGVGDTQYF. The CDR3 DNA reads TGTGCCACCAGTGACCAACTAGCGGGAGTGGGAGATACGCAGTATTTT.

CDR3 protein: CASSPRTATLSGANVLTF. CDR3 DNA: TGTGCCAGCTCACCCCGGACAGCGACCCTCTCTGGGGCCAACGTCCTGACTTTC. V is TRBV18 and J is TRBJ2-6; tentative D call: TRBD1 (6 bases). Trimming removed 3 bases from V and 0 bases from J, with 15 bases in between. Per germline, CDR1 KGHSH and CDR2 LQKENI. The CDR3 consists of 18 residues.

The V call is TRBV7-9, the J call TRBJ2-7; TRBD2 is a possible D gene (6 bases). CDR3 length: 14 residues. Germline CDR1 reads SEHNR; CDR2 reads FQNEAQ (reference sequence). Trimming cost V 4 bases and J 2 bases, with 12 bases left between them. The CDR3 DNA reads TGTGCCAGCAGCTCGTTGGAGGGTCCCTACGAGCAGTACTTC. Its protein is CASSSLEGPYEQYF.

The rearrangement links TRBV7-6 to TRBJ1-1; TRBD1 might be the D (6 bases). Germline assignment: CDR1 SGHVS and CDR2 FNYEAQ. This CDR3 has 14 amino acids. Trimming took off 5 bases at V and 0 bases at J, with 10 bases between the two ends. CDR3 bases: TGTGCCAGCAGCCCCACAGGGATGAACACTGAAGCTTTCTTT. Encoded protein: CASSPTGMNTEAFF.

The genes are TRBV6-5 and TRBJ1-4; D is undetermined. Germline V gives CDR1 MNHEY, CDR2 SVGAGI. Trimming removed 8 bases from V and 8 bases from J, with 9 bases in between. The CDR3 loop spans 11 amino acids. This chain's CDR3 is CASGSWEKLFF. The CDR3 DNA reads TGTGCCAGCGGGAGTTGGGAAAAACTGTTTTTT.

The CDR3 here is CASRTGEGNTIYF. The DNA for the CDR3 is TGTGCCAGCAGAACAGGGGAAGGAAACACCATATATTTT. The J gene is TRBJ1-3, the V gene TRBV7-9; 7 bases align to TRBD1. V was pared by 6 bases and J by 4 bases, with 3 bases of the junction left unmatched. CDR1 is SEHNR and CDR2 is FQNEAQ in the germline V gene (reference sequence). This CDR3 has 13 amino acids.

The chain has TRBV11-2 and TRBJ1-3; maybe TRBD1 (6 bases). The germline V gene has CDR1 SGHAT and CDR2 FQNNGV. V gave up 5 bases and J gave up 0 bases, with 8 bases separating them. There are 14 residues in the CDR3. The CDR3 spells CASSLQGSGNTIYF. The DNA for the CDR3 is TGTGCCAGCAGCCTACAGGGCTCTGGAAACACCATATATTTT.

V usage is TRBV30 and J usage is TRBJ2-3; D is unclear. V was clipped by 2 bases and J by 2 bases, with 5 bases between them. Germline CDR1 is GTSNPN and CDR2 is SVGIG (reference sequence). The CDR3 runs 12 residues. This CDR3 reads CAWSRLTDTQYF. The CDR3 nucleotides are TGTGCCTGGAGTCGACTCACAGATACGCAGTATTTT.

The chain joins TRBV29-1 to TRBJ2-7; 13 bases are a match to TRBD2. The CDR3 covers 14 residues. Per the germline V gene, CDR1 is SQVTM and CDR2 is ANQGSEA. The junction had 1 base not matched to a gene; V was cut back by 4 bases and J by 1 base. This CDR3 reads CSVGTSGSSYEQYF. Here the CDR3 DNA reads TGCAGCGTTGGGACTAGCGGGAGTTCCTACGAGCAGTACTTC.

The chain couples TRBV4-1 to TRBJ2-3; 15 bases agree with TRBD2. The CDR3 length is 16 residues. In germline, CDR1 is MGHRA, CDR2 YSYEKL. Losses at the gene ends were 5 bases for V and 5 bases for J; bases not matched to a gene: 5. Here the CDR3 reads CASSEGLAGGIDTQYF. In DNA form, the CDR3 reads TGCGCCAGCAGCGAGGGACTAGCGGGAGGAATAGATACGCAGTATTTT.

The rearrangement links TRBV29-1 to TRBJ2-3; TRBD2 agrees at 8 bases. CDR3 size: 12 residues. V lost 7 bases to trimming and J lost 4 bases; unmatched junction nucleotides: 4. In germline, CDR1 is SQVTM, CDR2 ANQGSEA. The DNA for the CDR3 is TGCAGCGCGGGGGGGCAGGCAGATACGCAGTATTTT. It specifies CSAGGQADTQYF.

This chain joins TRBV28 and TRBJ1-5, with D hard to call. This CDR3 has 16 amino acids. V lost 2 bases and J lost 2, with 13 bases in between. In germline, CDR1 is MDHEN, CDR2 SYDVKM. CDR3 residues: CASSLTGELGNQPQHF. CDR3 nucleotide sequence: TGTGCCAGCAGTTTAACCGGGGAGTTGGGCAATCAGCCCCAGCATTTT.

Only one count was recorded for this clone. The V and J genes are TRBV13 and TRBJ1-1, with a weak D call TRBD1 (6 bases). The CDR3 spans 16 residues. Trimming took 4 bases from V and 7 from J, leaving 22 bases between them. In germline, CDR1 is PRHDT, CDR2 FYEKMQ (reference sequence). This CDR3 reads CASSSDLGTLALEAFF. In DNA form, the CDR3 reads TGTGCCAGCAGCTCAGACTTGGGGACATTAGCCCTTGAAGCTTTCTTT.

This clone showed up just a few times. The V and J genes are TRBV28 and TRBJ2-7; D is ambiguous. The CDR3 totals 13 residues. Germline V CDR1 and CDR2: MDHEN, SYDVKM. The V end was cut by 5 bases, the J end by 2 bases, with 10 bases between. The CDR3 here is CASSLPRAYEQYF. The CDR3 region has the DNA TGTGCCAGCAGTCTCCCTCGCGCCTACGAGCAGTACTTC.

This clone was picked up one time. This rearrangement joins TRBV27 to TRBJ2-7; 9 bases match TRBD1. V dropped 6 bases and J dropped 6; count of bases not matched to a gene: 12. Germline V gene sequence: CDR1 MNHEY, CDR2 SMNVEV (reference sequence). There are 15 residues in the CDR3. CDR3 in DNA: TGTGCCAGCAGGCCCCCGGGACAGGGCCTCCTCGAGCAGTACTTC. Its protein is CASRPPGQGLLEQYF.

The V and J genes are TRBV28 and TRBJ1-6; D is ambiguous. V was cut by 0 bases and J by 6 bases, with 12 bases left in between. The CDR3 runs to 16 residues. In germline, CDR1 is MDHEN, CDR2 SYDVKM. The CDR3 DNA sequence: TGTGCCAGCAGTTTATGGGAGGTTAGGCTTAATTCACCCCTCCACTTT. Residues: CASSLWEVRLNSPLHF. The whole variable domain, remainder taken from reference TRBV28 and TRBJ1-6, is DVKVTQSSRYLVKRTGEKVFLECVQDMDHENMFWYRQDPGLGLRLIYFSYDVKMKEKGDIPEGYSVSREKKERFSLILESASTNQTSMYLCASSLWEVRLNSPLHFGNGTRLTVT.

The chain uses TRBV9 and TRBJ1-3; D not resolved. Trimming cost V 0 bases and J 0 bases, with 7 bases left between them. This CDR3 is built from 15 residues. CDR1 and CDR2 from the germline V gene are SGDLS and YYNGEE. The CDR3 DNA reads TGTGCCAGCAGCGTAGCCGGGTTCTCTGGAAACACCATATATTTT. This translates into CASSVAGFSGNTIYF.

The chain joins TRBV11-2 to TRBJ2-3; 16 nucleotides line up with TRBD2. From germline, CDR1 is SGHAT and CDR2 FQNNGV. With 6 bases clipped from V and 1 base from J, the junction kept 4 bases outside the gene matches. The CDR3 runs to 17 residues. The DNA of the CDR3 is TGTGCCAGCAGTGTCGGGACTAGCGGGGGGGGCACAGATACGCAGTATTTT. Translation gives CASSVGTSGGGTDTQYF.

The CDR3 nucleotides are TGTGCCAGCAGCTTCGACTCCTCGGGCACTGAAGCTTTCTTT. It translates to CASSFDSSGTEAFF. The V call is TRBV7-2, the J call TRBJ1-1; no firm D call. This CDR3 region has 14 residues. Trimming removed 3 bases from V and 4 bases from J, with 12 bases in between. Germline CDR1 SGHTA, CDR2 FQGNSA.

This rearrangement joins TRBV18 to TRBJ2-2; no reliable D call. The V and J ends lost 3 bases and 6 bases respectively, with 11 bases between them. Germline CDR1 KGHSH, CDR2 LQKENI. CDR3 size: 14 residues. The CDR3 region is CASSPMTDSGELFF. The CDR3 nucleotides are TGTGCCAGCTCACCGATGACTGATTCCGGGGAGCTGTTTTTT.